This T cell receptor beta chain was recorded in a study of cytotoxic CD8 clonotypes in ibrutinib-treated CLL. Turning to the study itself: The taking of response samples occurred after a median roughly twelve months of treatment, with a range of 6 to 36.

Germline values: CDR1 SGHTA, CDR2 FQGNSA. This CDR3 comprises 13 residues. V was clipped by 2 bases and J by 0 bases, with 4 bases between them. TCRdb keeps only in-frame clones here, not all; method: immunoSEQ multiplex PCR. Of 250,000 to 350,000 clones in the sample, approximately 76% were seen once. Study-wide points: Clonality, elevated at ibrutinib response, dropped back toward baseline at progression.

Comments on this clone: The antigen is not known.

This sequence was found in a human donor with chronic lymphocytic leukemia. This chain connects TRBV7-2 to TRBJ2-5; D gene unclear. The source material was PBMCs, sampled at disease progression, from a patient treated with ibrutinib. The DNA of the CDR3 is TGTGCCAGCAGCTTACAGTACCAAGAGACCCAGTACTTC. It yields the protein CASSLQYQETQYF.